This entry is about one T cell receptor (beta chain). This sample stems from a study of T cell responses to AZD1222 COVID-19 vaccine. Assay used: immunoSEQ multiplex PCR; TCRdb lists only in-frame clones, some missing. Of 90,000 to 150,000 clones in the sample, around nine tenths were seen once. V gave up 4 bases and J gave up 8 bases, with 9 bases separating them. This CDR3 contains 13 residues. Germline lookup yields CDR1 LNHDA and CDR2 SQIVND (reference sequence). The chain joins TRBV19 to TRBJ1-6, with D possibly matching TRBD1 (5 bases). Material: peripheral blood, obtained on day 0 of AZD1222 vaccination. This TCR derives from an adult in good health. Written as DNA, the CDR3 is TGTGCCAGTAGTAGGGGGAACGATTCACCCCTCCACTTT. Its translation is CASSRGNDSPLHF.